The 23 T cell receptor beta chains in this list originate from one sample, sequenced in a study of neoadjuvant nivolumab and ipilimumab in lung cancer. Some clones are missing from TCRdb's copy, which holds only in-frame ones; the method was immunoSEQ multiplex PCR. The data contain 40,000 to 60,000 clones, roughly 91% of them singletons. The material sequenced was blood, taken before neoadjuvant nivolumab, alone or with ipilimumab. These receptors came from an adult with non-small cell lung cancer. Some clones in this sample may be carry-over from other donors' samples.

The V gene is TRBV30, the J gene TRBJ2-1, with 10 bases identical to TRBD1. Trimming removed 2 bases from V and 6 bases from J; junction bases left unmatched: 10. CDR3 length: 16 residues. From germline, CDR1 is GTSNPN and CDR2 SVGIG (reference sequence). This CDR3 reads CAWSTWTGGLLNEQFF. CDR3 nucleotides: TGTGCCTGGAGTACTTGGACAGGGGGGCTCCTCAATGAGCAGTTCTTC.

This clone was counted between two and nine times. The rearrangement joins TRBV30 to TRBJ2-7; 7 nucleotides align to TRBD1. The CDR3 has 11 residues. CDR1 and CDR2 (germline): GTSNPN, SVGIG (reference sequence). The V and J ends lost 2 bases and 7 bases, in that order; junction bases with no gene match: 2. In DNA, the CDR3 is TGTGCCTGGAGTCAGGGGGAGGAGCAGTACTTC. Protein: CAWSQGEEQYF.

The chain carries TRBV10-1 and TRBJ2-1; no reliable D call. The CDR3 has 11 residues. The germline CDR1 and CDR2 sequences are WNHNN and SYGVQD (reference sequence). The CDR3 protein is CAKERVDEQFF. The CDR3, as DNA: TGCGCTAAAGAAAGGGTCGATGAGCAGTTCTTC.

CDR3 region: CSARILYGYTF. Written as DNA, the CDR3 is TGCAGTGCTAGGATCCTCTATGGCTACACCTTC. The chain links TRBV20-1 to TRBJ1-2; D is unresolved. V was trimmed by 3 bases and J by 4 bases, leaving 6 bases between them. CDR1 is DFQATT and CDR2 is SNEGSKA in the germline V gene (reference sequence). The CDR3 has 11 amino acids.

The chain joins TRBV4-1 to TRBJ2-1; 7 bases map to TRBD2. The V segment lost 2 bases and the J segment 12 bases; nucleotides outside the gene matches: 13. This CDR3 has 15 residues. CDR1 MGHRA and CDR2 YSYEKL come from the germline V gene. CDR3 sequence reads: CASSQRLAPPSGQFF. CDR3 nucleotide sequence: TGCGCCAGCAGCCAACGACTAGCCCCTCCATCAGGGCAGTTCTTC.

V usage is TRBV5-1 and J usage is TRBJ2-2; no clear D gene. The CDR3 length is 14 residues. CDR1 and CDR2 (germline): SGHRS, YFSETQ. Trimming removed 3 bases from V and 5 bases from J, with 11 bases in between. Written as DNA, the CDR3 is TGCGCCAGCAGCTCGAGACCTGGAACCGGGGAGCTGTTTTTT. Translated: CASSSRPGTGELFF.

This clone was seen a handful of times. The rearrangement links TRBV5-1 to TRBJ1-1, with D possibly TRBD1 on 6 matching bases. This CDR3 is 15 amino acids long. V was clipped by 4 bases and J by 3 bases, with 16 bases between them. In germline, CDR1 is SGHRS, CDR2 YFSETQ. This CDR3 is CASSLTGSIDTEAFF. Here the CDR3 DNA reads TGCGCCAGCAGCCTGACAGGCTCCATCGACACTGAAGCTTTCTTT.

This clone was counted a few times. CDR3 region: CASSFAGDYNEQFF. The CDR3 DNA sequence: TGTGCCAGCAGCTTTGCGGGGGATTACAATGAGCAGTTCTTC. The rearrangement links TRBV7-3 to TRBJ2-1; 7 bases are shared with TRBD2. Trimming took 3 bases from V and 4 from J; bases not matched to a gene: 3. The CDR3 is 14 amino acids. Germline assignment: CDR1 SGHTA and CDR2 FQGTGA.

The V call is TRBV9, the J call TRBJ2-7; a possible D gene is TRBD1 (6 bases). Germline values: CDR1 SGDLS, CDR2 YYNGEE. Trimming cost V 4 bases and J 5 bases, with 16 bases left between them. CDR3 length equals 14 residues. The CDR3 DNA follows: TGTGCCAGCAGCCTAGGGGGTAGCCTCCACGAGCAGTACTTC. The encoded protein is CASSLGGSLHEQYF.

The sample holds one count of this clone. The chain uses TRBV7-9 and TRBJ1-2; D is undetermined. Trimming took off 1 base at V and 0 bases at J, with 9 bases between the two ends. There are 15 residues in the CDR3. Germline V gives CDR1 SEHNR, CDR2 FQNEAQ (reference sequence). For the CDR3, the DNA is TGTGCCAGCAGCTTAGGTGGGCCTCCTAACTATGGCTACACCTTC. It codes for CASSLGGPPNYGYTF.

V gene TRBV6-6 combines with J gene TRBJ2-7; 11 positions agree with TRBD2. CDR1 and CDR2 (germline): MNHNY, SVGAGI (reference sequence). The junction had 3 bases not matched to a gene; V was cut back by 5 bases and J by 3 bases. CDR3 length equals 14 residues. The DNA of the CDR3 is TGTGCCAGCAGTCAAGGGACTAGCGGCTACGAGCAGTACTTC. As protein: CASSQGTSGYEQYF.

The gene calls are TRBV5-1 and TRBJ2-1; D is ambiguous. The CDR3 is 15 residues long. Per germline, CDR1 SGHRS and CDR2 YFSETQ. Between the trimmed V and J ends, which lost 0 bases and 2 bases, there was a span of 9 bases. CDR3 DNA sequence: TGCGCCAGCAGCTTGGCAATCGGACCCTACAATGAGCAGTTCTTC. It encodes CASSLAIGPYNEQFF.

The chain uses TRBV30 and TRBJ1-2; no clear D gene. CDR3 length: 17 amino acids. The germline V and J ends were trimmed by 4 bases and 0 bases, with 21 bases remaining between them. Germline CDR1 reads GTSNPN; CDR2 reads SVGIG (reference sequence). DNA for the CDR3: TGTGCCTGGATCCCTCCCTTGACCACACCCGCTAACTATGGCTACACCTTC. It translates to CAWIPPLTTPANYGYTF.

The chain couples TRBV18 to TRBJ2-1, with 8 nucleotides matching TRBD2. CDR1 is KGHSH, CDR2 LQKENI, per germline. J gave up 7 bases and V 1 base, and 0 bases lay outside the gene matches. The CDR3 sequence is 13 residues long. The CDR3 nucleotides read TGTGCCAGCTCACCACTAGCGGGGAATGAGCAGTTCTTC. Its protein is CASSPLAGNEQFF.

The chain recombines TRBV7-8 with TRBJ1-1; 10 positions match TRBD1. Germline CDR1 SGHVS, CDR2 FQNEAQ. V lost 5 bases, J lost 2 bases, and 5 bases stayed unmatched. The CDR3 contains 15 residues. CDR3 in DNA: TGTGCCAGCAGCAGCGGACAGGGGGTCAACACTGAAGCTTTCTTT. Its protein is CASSSGQGVNTEAFF.

This clone was observed a few times. The chain uses TRBV5-1 and TRBJ1-2, with 7 bases lining up with TRBD1. Germline V CDR1 and CDR2: SGHRS, YFSETQ. Trimming at V came to 4 bases and at J to 2 bases, leaving 14 bases not matched to a gene. There are 17 residues in the CDR3. CDR3 amino acids: CASSPRQGPRANYGYTF. The DNA of the CDR3 is TGCGCCAGCAGCCCTAGACAGGGCCCTCGGGCAAACTATGGCTACACCTTC.

The chain uses TRBV9 and TRBJ2-7; D possibly corresponds to TRBD2 (6 bases). The V end lost 3 bases, the J end lost 5 bases, and 21 bases lay between the germline ends. The CDR3 extends over 16 amino acids. Germline CDR1 reads SGDLS; CDR2 reads YYNGEE. The CDR3 DNA reads as TGTGCCAGCAGCGCCCTGGATCACGGGAGCTTCAACGAGCAGTACTTC. Its translation: CASSALDHGSFNEQYF.

The chain carries TRBV11-2 and TRBJ2-5, with D perhaps matching TRBD1 (6 bases). The V gene's germline CDR1 is SGHAT and CDR2 FQNNGV. Trimming took off 5 bases at V and 5 bases at J, with 12 bases between the two ends. The CDR3 has 13 amino acids. The chain's CDR3 is CASSIQGVETQYF. The CDR3 DNA is TGTGCCAGCAGCATACAGGGAGTTGAGACCCAGTACTTC.

The chain is built from TRBV6-5 and TRBJ1-2; weak D call: TRBD1 (5 bases). Trimming cost V 7 bases and J 7 bases, with 16 bases left between them. Germline lookup yields CDR1 MNHEY and CDR2 SVGAGI. The CDR3 runs 13 residues. The CDR3 reads CASTAPRQLGYTF. The CDR3 DNA is TGTGCCAGCACCGCCCCTAGACAGCTTGGCTACACCTTC.

The chain recombines TRBV7-2 with TRBJ2-7, with 8 bases fitting TRBD2. Germline V lookup: CDR1 SGHTA, CDR2 FQGNSA. The J segment lost 5 bases and the V segment lost 2 bases, leaving 8 bases of the junction unmatched. This CDR3 is 15 amino acids long. The CDR3 spells CASSLWSGSSNEQYF. The CDR3 region has the DNA TGTGCCAGCAGCTTATGGAGCGGGAGCAGCAACGAGCAGTACTTC.

V gene TRBV5-6 combines with J gene TRBJ1-2; D ambiguous. The germline V and J ends were trimmed by 0 bases and 1 base, with 10 bases remaining between them. The germline gives CDR1 SGHDT, CDR2 YYEEEE. This CDR3 has 15 amino acids. The CDR3 sequence is CASSLGHLHNYGYTF. CDR3 nucleotide sequence: TGTGCCAGCAGCTTGGGGCACTTACATAACTATGGCTACACCTTC.

V is TRBV7-9 and J is TRBJ1-3, with unresolved D. In germline, CDR1 is SEHNR, CDR2 FQNEAQ (reference sequence). The CDR3 has 16 residues. Trimming took 2 bases from V and 0 from J, leaving 11 bases between them. The CDR3 region is CASSLLPRSSGNTIYF. CDR3 nucleotide sequence: TGTGCCAGCAGCTTACTCCCCCGTAGCTCTGGAAACACCATATATTTT.

The chain recombines TRBV2 with TRBJ2-2; no definite D call. The V end lost 2 bases, the J end lost 1 base, and 5 bases lay between the germline ends. The CDR3 length is 14 residues. Germline loops: CDR1 SNHLY, CDR2 FYNNEI. The CDR3 sequence: CASSERMNTGELFF. CDR3 bases: TGTGCCAGCAGTGAAAGGATGAACACCGGGGAGCTGTTTTTT. Using reference TRBV2 and TRBJ2-2 for the parts outside the CDR3, the full variable domain is EPEVTQTPSHQVTQMGQEVILRCVPISNHLYFYWYRQILGQKVEFLVSFYNNEISEKSEIFDDQFSVERPDGSNFTLKIRSTKLEDSAMYFCASSERMNTGELFFGEGSRLTVL.